This section outlines one T cell receptor (beta chain) sequence together with its context. TCRdb re-derived calls from the 5' RACE reads in MiXCR, one entry per CDR3 protein. The sample includes 8,000 or so distinct CDR3 sequences, 15% seen only once; the top ten take more than 12%. These data come from a study of spatial heterogeneity in lung cancer. Study overall: In the raw reads, each unique TCR and UMI combination was present more than ten times on average.

The V end was cut by 3 bases, the J end by 2 bases, with 11 bases between. CDR3 length: 14 amino acids. Germline V gene sequence: CDR1 KGHSH, CDR2 LQKENI. Sample time point: sample taken at primary tumor resection. Material for sequencing was whole RNA from tumor, nontumor lung or frozen PBMC, left unsorted. The TCR originated in a male donor with early-stage non-small cell lung cancer. The rearrangement joins TRBV18 to TRBJ2-7; D is perhaps TRBD1 (6 bases). Sample: normal lung tissue next to the tumor, taken at surgery. The CDR3 region has the DNA TGTGCCAGCTCACCTGACAGGAGCACCTACGAGCAGTACTTC. This sequence encodes CASSPDRSTYEQYF.